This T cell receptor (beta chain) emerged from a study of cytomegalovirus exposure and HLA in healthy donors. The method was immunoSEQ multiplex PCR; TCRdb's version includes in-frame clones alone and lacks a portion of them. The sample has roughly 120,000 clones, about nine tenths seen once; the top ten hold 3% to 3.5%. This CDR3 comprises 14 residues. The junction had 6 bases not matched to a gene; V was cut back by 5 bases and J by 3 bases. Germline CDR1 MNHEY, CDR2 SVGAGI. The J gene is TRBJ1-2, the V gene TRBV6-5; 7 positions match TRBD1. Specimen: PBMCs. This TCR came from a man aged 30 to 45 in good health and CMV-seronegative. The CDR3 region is CASSNRQGDYGYTF. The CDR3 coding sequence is TGTGCCAGCAGTAATAGACAGGGAGACTATGGCTACACCTTC.